This T cell receptor (beta chain) derives from a study of blood T cell repertoires in COVID-19. Whole-study context: Both acute and convalescent COVID-19 samples were obtained from the United States, Italy and Spain.

Some clones are missing from TCRdb's copy, which holds only in-frame ones; the method was immunoSEQ multiplex PCR. This table holds 150,000 to 200,000 clones, roughly 77% found once. CDR1 SGHRS and CDR2 YFSETQ come from the germline V gene. The CDR3 spans 15 residues. The germline V and J ends were trimmed by 0 bases and 0 bases, with 8 bases remaining between them. The source of this sequence is a woman in her thirties or forties with COVID-19, enrolled during active disease. The genes are TRBV5-1 and TRBJ2-3; D remains unclear. The sequenced sample consisted of peripheral blood. The CDR3 bases are TGCGCCAGCAGCTTGGGACTTAGGAGCACAGATACGCAGTATTTT. Protein: CASSLGLRSTDTQYF.